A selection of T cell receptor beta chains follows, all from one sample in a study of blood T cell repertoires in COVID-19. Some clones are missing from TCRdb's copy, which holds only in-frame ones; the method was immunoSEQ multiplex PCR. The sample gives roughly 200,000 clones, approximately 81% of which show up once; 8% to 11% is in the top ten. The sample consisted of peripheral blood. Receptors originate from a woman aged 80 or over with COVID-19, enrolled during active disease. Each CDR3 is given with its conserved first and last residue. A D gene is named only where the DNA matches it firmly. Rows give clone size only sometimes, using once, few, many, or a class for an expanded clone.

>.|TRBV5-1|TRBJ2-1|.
CASSLDFLPEQFF
TGCGCCAGCAGCTTGGACTTTCTCCCTGAGCAGTTCTTC
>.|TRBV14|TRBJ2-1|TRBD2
CASSQGLAEVEQFF
TGTGCCAGCAGCCAAGGACTAGCGGAAGTTGAGCAGTTCTTC
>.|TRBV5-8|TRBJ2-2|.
CASSLVQNTGELFF
TGTGCCAGCAGCTTGGTCCAGAACACCGGGGAGCTGTTTTTT
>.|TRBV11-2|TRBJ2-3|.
CASSLGQGLVDTQYF
TGTGCCAGCAGCTTAGGTCAGGGTCTGGTAGATACGCAGTATTTT
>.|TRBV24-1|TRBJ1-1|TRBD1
CATSDGGQGYTEAFF
TGTGCCACCAGTGATGGGGGACAGGGTTACACTGAAGCTTTCTTT
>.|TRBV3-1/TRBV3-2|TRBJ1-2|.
CASSQDWQEDGYTF
TGTGCCAGCAGCCAAGATTGGCAGGAGGATGGCTACACCTTC
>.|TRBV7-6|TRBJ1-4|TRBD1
CASSLDQGAASVELFF
TGTGCCAGCAGCTTGGATCAGGGGGCTGCATCGGTGGAACTGTTTTTT
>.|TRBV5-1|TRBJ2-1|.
CASQTRNEQFF
TGCGCCAGCCAAACTAGAAATGAGCAGTTCTTC
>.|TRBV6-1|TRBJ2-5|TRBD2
CASSEWRGGRETQYF
TGTGCCAGCAGTGAATGGCGGGGGGGCCGGGAGACCCAGTACTTC
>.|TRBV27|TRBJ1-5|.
CASSLNTHATQHF
TGTGCCAGCAGTTTAAATACTCACGCCACCCAGCATTTT
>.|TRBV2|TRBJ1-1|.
CASSEPYTEAFF
TGTGCCAGCAGTGAACCCTACACTGAAGCTTTCTTT
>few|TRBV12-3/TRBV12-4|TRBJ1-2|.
CASSIGGDYGYTF
TGTGCCAGCAGCATCGGGGGGGACTATGGCTACACCTTC
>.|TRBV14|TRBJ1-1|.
CASSPQAANTEAFF
TGTGCCAGCAGCCCACAGGCGGCGAACACTGAAGCTTTCTTT
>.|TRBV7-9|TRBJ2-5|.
CASSLNGVDGETQYF
TGTGCCAGCAGCTTGAACGGGGTAGATGGGGAGACCCAGTACTTC
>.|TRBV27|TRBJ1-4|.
CASSPGTQNNEKLFF
TGTGCCAGCAGTCCGGGGACACAAAATAATGAAAAACTGTTTTTT
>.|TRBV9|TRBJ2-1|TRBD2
CASSRSSGGIRRNEQFF
TGTGCCAGCAGTCGGTCTAGCGGGGGAATCCGTCGTAATGAGCAGTTCTTC
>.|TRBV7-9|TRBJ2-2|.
CASSQAGPNTGELFF
TGTGCCAGCAGCCAGGCGGGGCCTAACACCGGGGAGCTGTTTTTT
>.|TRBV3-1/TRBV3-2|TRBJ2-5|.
CASSQMDGVKTQYF
TGTGCCAGCAGCCAAATGGACGGGGTAAAGACCCAGTACTTC
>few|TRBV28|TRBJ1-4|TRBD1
CASGTPGQGTEKLFF
TGTGCCAGCGGTACTCCGGGACAGGGGACTGAAAAACTGTTTTTT
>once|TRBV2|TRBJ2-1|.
CASRGSGSTYNEQFF
TGTGCCAGCAGGGGTAGCGGTTCGACCTACAATGAGCAGTTCTTC
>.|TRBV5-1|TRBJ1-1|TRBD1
CASSSQGGNTEAFF
TGCGCCAGCAGTTCCCAGGGGGGGAACACTGAAGCTTTCTTT
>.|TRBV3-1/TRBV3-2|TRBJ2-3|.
CASRSHSTDTQYF
TGTGCCAGCAGGTCTCACTCCACAGATACGCAGTATTTT
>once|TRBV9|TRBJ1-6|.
CASSVAAGVLSPLHF
TGTGCCAGCAGCGTAGCGGCAGGGGTCCTTTCACCCCTCCACTTT
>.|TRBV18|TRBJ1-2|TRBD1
CASSPQGAGGYTF
TGTGCCAGCTCACCCCAGGGGGCTGGTGGCTACACCTTC
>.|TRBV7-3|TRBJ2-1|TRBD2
CASSLTPSSGGFNEQFF
TGTGCCAGCAGCTTAACTCCAAGTAGCGGGGGGTTTAATGAGCAGTTCTTC
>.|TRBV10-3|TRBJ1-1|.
CAISDPGGTRRGTEAFF
TGTGCCATCAGTGACCCCGGGGGTACCCGCCGGGGCACTGAAGCTTTCTTT
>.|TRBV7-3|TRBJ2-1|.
CASSLDSSSYNEQFF
TGTGCCAGCAGCTTGGACTCCAGCTCCTACAATGAGCAGTTCTTC
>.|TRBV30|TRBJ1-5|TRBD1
CAWSVGGQGVQPQHF
TGTGCCTGGAGTGTAGGGGGACAGGGGGTTCAGCCCCAGCATTTT
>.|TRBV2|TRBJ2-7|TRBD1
CASSEIQGAVYEQYF
TGTGCCAGCAGTGAAATACAGGGGGCGGTCTACGAGCAGTACTTC
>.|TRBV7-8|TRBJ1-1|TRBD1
CASSPRDRVTNTEAFF
TGTGCCAGCAGCCCGCGGGACAGGGTAACGAACACTGAAGCTTTCTTT
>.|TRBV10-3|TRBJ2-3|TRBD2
CAIMRAGGFTDTQYF
TGTGCCATCATGCGCGCGGGAGGATTCACAGATACGCAGTATTTT
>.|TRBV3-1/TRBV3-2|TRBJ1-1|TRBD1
CASSPTGTEAFF
TGTGCCAGCAGCCCGACAGGGACTGAAGCTTTCTTT
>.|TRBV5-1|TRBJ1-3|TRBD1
CASSPTGIAGNTIYF
TGCGCCAGCAGCCCGACAGGGATCGCTGGAAACACCATATATTTT
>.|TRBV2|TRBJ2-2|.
CASRETGSNTGELFF
TGTGCCAGCAGGGAGACAGGCTCGAACACCGGGGAGCTGTTTTTT
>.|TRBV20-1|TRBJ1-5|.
CSASDSTTEPQHF
TGCAGTGCTAGTGACTCAACCACGGAGCCCCAGCATTTT
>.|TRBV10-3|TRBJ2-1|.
CAISEVGGKSYNEQFF
TGTGCCATCAGTGAGGTAGGAGGGAAGTCCTACAATGAGCAGTTCTTC
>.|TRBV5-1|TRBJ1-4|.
CASTLRGATNEKLFF
TGCGCCAGTACCCTAAGGGGTGCAACTAATGAAAAACTGTTTTTT
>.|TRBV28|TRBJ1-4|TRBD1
CASSLSGQGRGKLFF
TGTGCCAGCAGTTTATCTGGACAGGGGCGGGGGAAACTGTTTTTT
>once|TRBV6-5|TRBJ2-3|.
CASSYQGISTDTQYF
TGTGCCAGCAGTTACCAGGGGATAAGCACAGATACGCAGTATTTT
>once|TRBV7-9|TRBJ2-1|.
CASTPGSTYNEQFF
TGTGCCAGCACCCCTGGCAGTACCTACAATGAGCAGTTCTTC
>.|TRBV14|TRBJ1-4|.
CASSQEDRTNEKLFF
TGTGCCAGCAGCCAAGAGGACAGAACTAATGAAAAACTGTTTTTT
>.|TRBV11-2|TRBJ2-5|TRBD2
CASSRGVQETQYF
TGTGCCAGCAGCCGGGGGGTTCAAGAGACCCAGTACTTC
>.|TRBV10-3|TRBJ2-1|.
CAISEQMGSYNEQFF
TGTGCCATCAGTGAACAGATGGGTTCCTACAATGAGCAGTTCTTC
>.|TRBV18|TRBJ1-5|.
CASSPQGEPQHF
TGTGCCAGCTCACCGCAGGGCGAGCCCCAGCATTTT